This T cell receptor (beta chain) stems from a study of OX40 agonist ivuxolimab in advanced cancers. With baseline, cycle 4 day 1, and cycle 7 day 1 as timepoints, blood was sampled. Germline loops: CDR1 MNHEY, CDR2 SMNVEV (reference sequence). This CDR3 contains 14 residues. Trimming shortened V by 2 bases and J by 2 bases, and 10 bases separated the two germline ends. Notes on the study in general: With doses of 0.1 to 3.0 mg/kg, CD4+ and CD8+ blood T cells had undergone clonal expansion by week 6. Some nonresponders likewise displayed low normalized T-cell clonal expansion.

Using immunoSEQ multiplex PCR, the repertoire was profiled, and TCRdb retains in-frame clones only, with some absent. In the table there are some 19,000 clones, around 79% of which are singletons. As for this clone: Its antigen is currently unknown.

The clonotype was recovered from an adult with an advanced solid tumor such as melanoma, head and neck, liver or kidney cancer. This rearrangement joins TRBV27 to TRBJ2-7, with a weak D call TRBD2 (6 bases). Sequencing was performed on CD4+ or CD8+ T cells sorted from blood, taken in a trial of the OX40 agonist ivuxolimab. The CDR3 DNA reads TGTGCCAGCAGTTTAAGGTCGGGGGCCTACGAGCAGTACTTC. Translated: CASSLRSGAYEQYF.